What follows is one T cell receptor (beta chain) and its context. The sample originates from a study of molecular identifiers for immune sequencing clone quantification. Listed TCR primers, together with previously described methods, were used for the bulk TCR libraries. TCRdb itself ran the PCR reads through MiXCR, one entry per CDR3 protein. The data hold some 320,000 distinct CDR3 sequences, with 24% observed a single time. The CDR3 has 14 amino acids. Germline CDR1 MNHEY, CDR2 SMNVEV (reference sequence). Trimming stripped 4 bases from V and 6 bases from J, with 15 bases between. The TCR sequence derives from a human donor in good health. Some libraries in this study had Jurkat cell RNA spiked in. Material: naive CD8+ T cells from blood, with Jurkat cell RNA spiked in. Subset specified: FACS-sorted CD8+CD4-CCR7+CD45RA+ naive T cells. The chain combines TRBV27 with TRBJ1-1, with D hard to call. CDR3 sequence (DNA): TGTGCCAGCAGTTCTCCCCGGATTCCTGCTGAAGCTTTCTTT. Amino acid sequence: CASSSPRIPAEAFF.